Listed below are T cell receptor beta chains from one sample, sequenced in a study of Ad26.COV2.S vaccination and SARS-CoV-2 variants. Profiled with immunoSEQ multiplex PCR; TCRdb holds only in-frame clones, not every one. The sample contains around 400,000 clones, 75% to 90% of which appear only once. Sequences were derived from peripheral blood, sampled in a trial of Ad26.COV2.S vaccine versus placebo. The source of these receptors is a person aged 18-60 years who received the Ad26.COV2.S COVID-19 vaccine or a placebo. CDR3s include the opening cysteine and the closing phenylalanine or tryptophan. Each record gives: V gene, J gene, clone size, CDR3 protein. Size tells how often a clone was seen (once, few, many) or the class of an expanded clone, and some rows leave it out.

TRBV19,TRBJ1-6,NA,CASSLRGPGSPLHF
TRBV7-2,TRBJ2-3,once,CASSPPGLASDTQYF
TRBV29-1,TRBJ1-5,once,CSVAPGRGQPQHF
TRBV2,TRBJ2-5,NA,CASSLAGGQETQYF
TRBV19,TRBJ2-1,NA,CASGARSANEQFF
TRBV5-1,TRBJ2-5,NA,CASSWEGQETQYF
TRBV6-6,TRBJ2-1,NA,CASSPTGARHNEQFF
TRBV6-1,TRBJ2-2,few,CASSELADTGELFF
TRBV30,TRBJ2-7,once,CAWSLGTGIYEQYF
TRBV5-1,TRBJ2-7,NA,CASSTGQTPYEQYF
TRBV2,TRBJ1-4,NA,CASSGGQGREKLFF
TRBV11-2,TRBJ2-5,few,CASSLEGARQETQYF
TRBV20-1,TRBJ1-1,NA,CSASDPRGGDTEAFF
TRBV2,TRBJ1-4,NA,CASGQTGYEKLFF
TRBV24-1,TRBJ2-2,NA,CATSDAGQGNTGELFF
TRBV12-3/TRBV12-4,TRBJ1-6,NA,CASSSEGDLHF
TRBV28,TRBJ2-2,NA,CASSPTGTGGTGELFF
TRBV2,TRBJ2-5,NA,CAREGLAGERVRETQYF
TRBV24-1,TRBJ2-1,NA,CATSDLLAWGDSNEQFF
TRBV7-2,TRBJ2-7,many,CASSEKYEQYF
TRBV19,TRBJ2-7,once,CASSMTASYEQYF
TRBV6-6,TRBJ2-5,NA,CASSLGDRETQYF
TRBV18,TRBJ2-1,NA,CASSPGLGSFNEQFF
TRBV29-1,TRBJ2-7,NA,CSVEGAGEQYF
TRBV6-1,TRBJ1-6,NA,CASSDGGSPLHF
TRBV5-4,TRBJ2-3,NA,CASSLVSGRRQDTQYF
TRBV6-5,TRBJ1-2,NA,CASSPGNYGYTF
TRBV7-2,TRBJ2-5,NA,CASTPLIRVWETQYF
TRBV7-8,TRBJ1-5,NA,CASSPYGGLVQPQHF
TRBV6-5,TRBJ2-7,NA,CSSRVLAATYEQYF
TRBV5-1,TRBJ1-3,NA,CASSSTGSGNTIYF
TRBV7-9,TRBJ2-2,NA,CASSLESGLSTGELFF
TRBV4-2,TRBJ2-7,once,CASSQEAGWGEQYF
TRBV12-5,TRBJ1-6,NA,CASGLVLPSGELHNSPLHF
TRBV6-4,TRBJ2-7,NA,CAGLGRTTREQYF
TRBV27,TRBJ2-1,NA,CASSFLSPGQGINEQFF
TRBV10-1,TRBJ2-3,NA,CASSDRLGQGALEDTQYF
TRBV3-1/TRBV3-2,TRBJ1-5,NA,CASSSRGKPQHF
TRBV29-1,TRBJ1-2,NA,CSVQDRDFNYGYTF
TRBV7-2,TRBJ2-7,NA,CASTSNRNSYEQYF
TRBV11-2,TRBJ1-2,once,CASSQSTGGLISDYGYTF
TRBV12-3/TRBV12-4,TRBJ2-5,NA,CASSLWEETQYF
TRBV19,TRBJ2-5,NA,CASSQSGGGETQYF
TRBV20-1,TRBJ2-5,NA,CSASGPFQETQYF
TRBV5-1,TRBJ2-1,NA,CASSAGRAFRLNEQFF
TRBV3-1/TRBV3-2,TRBJ1-1,NA,CASNGIDTEAFF
TRBV5-1,TRBJ2-3,NA,CASSLRRTGEHTQYF
TRBV11-2,TRBJ2-7,few,CASSYLGGETYEQYF
TRBV19,TRBJ2-2,NA,CASSRQTNTGELFF
TRBV5-4,TRBJ2-3,NA,CASSLVTSASTDTQYF
TRBV9,TRBJ2-3,NA,CASSAQGFPTDTQYF
TRBV7-9,TRBJ2-3,NA,CASSFQSTDTQYF
TRBV27,TRBJ1-1,NA,CASRTVIDTEAFF
TRBV15,TRBJ2-2,NA,CATSRDRATGELFF
TRBV30,TRBJ1-5,NA,CAWSVVGSNQPQHF
TRBV6-2/TRBV6-3,TRBJ1-2,NA,CASSYSGSYGYTF